This T cell receptor beta chain was sequenced for a study of blood T cell repertoires in COVID-19. A few counts support this clone. This table comes from immunoSEQ multiplex PCR, and its TCRdb copy is limited to in-frame clones, with some not included. The table shows more than 250,000 clones, with approximately 87% occurring only once. The CDR3 spans 14 residues. From germline, CDR1 is LGHDT and CDR2 YNNKEL (reference sequence). V shed 1 base and J shed 3 bases, with 9 bases lying between them. The sample consisted of PBMCs or T cells enriched from blood (not recorded which). The origin of this receptor is a woman aged 30 to 39 who had recovered from COVID-19. The rearrangement joins TRBV3-1 (or the pseudogene TRBV3-2) to TRBJ1-2, with a possible D match to TRBD1 (6 bases). CDR3 protein: CASSQVQGDYGYTF. CDR3 bases: TGTGCCAGCAGCCAAGTACAGGGAGACTATGGCTACACCTTC.